Each of the 23 T cell receptor beta chains below was sequenced from the same sample in a study of blood T cell repertoires in COVID-19. TCRdb's table, derived via immunoSEQ multiplex PCR, lists solely in-frame clones and lacks some. The table shows roughly 200,000 clones, with less than 80% occurring only once. The sequenced material came from peripheral blood. The origin of the receptors is a man aged 45-65 years who had recovered from COVID-19.

This chain connects TRBV9 to TRBJ2-7, with D unclear. The CDR3 extends over 15 amino acids. Trimming removed 4 bases at V and 3 bases at J, with 17 bases between. Germline CDR1 reads SGDLS; CDR2 reads YYNGEE. Written as DNA, the CDR3 is TGTGCCAGCAGCAAACGGAACAGTCCCGGCTACGAGCAGTACTTC. Translated, it gives CASSKRNSPGYEQYF.

The CDR3 spells CASSPPLAGTYNEQFF. The CDR3 bases are TGTGCCAGTAGTCCCCCCCTAGCGGGTACCTACAATGAGCAGTTCTTC. This chain uses TRBV19 with TRBJ2-1; 8 nucleotides match TRBD2. CDR1 is LNHDA and CDR2 is SQIVND in the germline V gene (reference sequence). V gave up 5 bases and J gave up 2 bases; unmatched junction bases: 8. The CDR3 loop spans 16 amino acids.

This CDR3 is CASSLQYSNQPQHF. CDR3 coding DNA: TGTGCCAGCAGTTTGCAGTATAGCAATCAGCCCCAGCATTTT. The chain combines TRBV2 with TRBJ1-5; D unclear. CDR3 size: 14 residues. Germline CDR1 SNHLY, CDR2 FYNNEI. V was cut by 5 bases and J by 0 bases, with 8 bases left in between.

This chain links TRBV12-3 or TRBV12-4 with TRBJ1-4; a weak D match, TRBD1 (5 bases). This CDR3 contains 12 residues. V was cut by 3 bases and J by 12 bases, with 11 bases left in between. CDR3 loop: CASSFSKTELFF. DNA of the CDR3: TGTGCCAGCAGTTTTAGTAAGACAGAACTGTTTTTT.

This clone appeared once. This chain links TRBV9 with TRBJ2-3, with D perhaps matching TRBD2 (6 bases). Per the germline V gene, CDR1 is SGDLS and CDR2 is YYNGEE. V was shortened by 7 bases and J by 2 bases, with 17 bases between the two germline ends. The CDR3 sequence is 15 residues long. CDR3 in DNA: TGTGCCAGCGCGACGGGACTGAAGACCACAGATACGCAGTATTTT. Translating it yields CASATGLKTTDTQYF.

V is TRBV6-5 and J is TRBJ1-4; 8 bases match TRBD1. With V trimmed by 8 bases and J by 8 bases, 7 bases remained unmatched. Germline loops: CDR1 MNHEY, CDR2 SVGAGI. CDR3 size: 13 residues. Here the CDR3 reads CASEGQVPEKLFF. The CDR3 nucleotides read TGTGCCAGCGAGGGACAGGTCCCCGAAAAACTGTTTTTT.

This sequence joins TRBV11-3 and TRBJ2-2; D is undetermined. V lost 5 bases, J lost 4 bases, and 8 bases lay in between. The CDR3 sequence is 13 residues long. Germline values: CDR1 SGHNT, CDR2 YENEEA. CDR3 residues: CASSQTSTGELFF. CDR3 in DNA: TGTGCCAGCAGCCAAACCAGCACCGGGGAGCTGTTTTTT.

V is TRBV4-2 and J is TRBJ1-5, with D tentatively TRBD1 (6 bases). Germline-derived CDR1 and CDR2 are LGHNA and YNFKEQ. Trimming removed 6 bases from V and 8 bases from J, with 23 bases in between. There are 16 residues in the CDR3. This CDR3 is CASSPSGGAGSEPQHF. CDR3 coding DNA: TGTGCCAGCAGTCCTAGTGGGGGGGCAGGGTCGGAGCCCCAGCATTTT.

The table lists this clone with a few counts. The chain uses TRBV15 and TRBJ1-4; no definite D call. Trimming removed 1 base at V and 7 bases at J, with 13 bases between. The CDR3 has 15 residues. Looked up from germline, CDR1 is LNHNV and CDR2 is YYDKDF (reference sequence). CDR3: CATSRVPGRGEKLFF. As DNA, the CDR3 is TGTGCCACCAGCAGAGTTCCCGGCAGAGGTGAAAAACTGTTTTTT. Drawing the rest from reference TRBV15 and TRBJ1-4, the complete variable domain is DAMVIQNPRYQVTQFGKPVTLSCSQTLNHNVMYWYQQKSSQAPKLLFHYYDKDFNNEADTPDNFQSRRPNTSFCFLDIRSPGLGDTAMYLCATSRVPGRGEKLFFGSGTQLSVL.

This clone was seen a few times. CDR3 amino acids: CASSLGGREAFF. CDR3 sequence (DNA): TGTGCCAGCAGCTTAGGAGGGAGAGAAGCTTTCTTT. The rearrangement links TRBV11-2 to TRBJ1-1; D remains unclear. V lost 1 base and J lost 8, with 8 bases in between. The CDR3 runs to 12 residues. Germline loops: CDR1 SGHAT, CDR2 FQNNGV.

This clone is a singleton in its sample. The chain employs TRBV9 and TRBJ2-7; 7 bases are a match to TRBD1. The CDR3 spans 14 residues. The germline V gene encodes CDR1 SGDLS and CDR2 YYNGEE. V lost 0 bases to trimming and J lost 4 bases; unmatched junction nucleotides: 4. CDR3 nucleotides: TGTGCCAGCAGCGTAGTACCAGGGGGATACGAGCAGTACTTC. Protein sequence: CASSVVPGGYEQYF.

The chain is built from TRBV19 and TRBJ1-4, with 7 bases lining up with TRBD1. Germline CDR1 is LNHDA and CDR2 is SQIVND (reference sequence). This CDR3 is built from 14 residues. Trimming at V came to 4 bases and at J to 4 bases, leaving 3 bases not matched to a gene. The CDR3 protein is CASSTGTDNEKLFF. The CDR3 region has the DNA TGTGCCAGTAGTACCGGGACAGATAATGAAAAACTGTTTTTT.

The chain couples TRBV3-1 (or the pseudogene TRBV3-2) to TRBJ1-1; D perhaps matches TRBD1 (6 bases). This CDR3 has 14 amino acids. Germline CDR1 LGHDT, CDR2 YNNKEL (reference sequence). The ends were cut back, 4 bases at V and 5 bases at J, with 14 bases in the middle. This CDR3 is CASSLRGKGTEAFF. CDR3 DNA sequence: TGTGCCAGCAGCCTCAGGGGAAAGGGAACTGAAGCTTTCTTT.

This clone appeared once. The chain has TRBV2 and TRBJ2-1, with 10 bases identical to TRBD2. V trimming: 8 bases; J trimming: 4 bases; junction bases outside the gene matches: 8. Germline V lookup: CDR1 SNHLY, CDR2 FYNNEI. This CDR3 is 15 amino acids long. CDR3: CASASSGSTYNEQFF. CDR3 nucleotide sequence: TGTGCCAGCGCATCTAGCGGGAGTACTTACAATGAGCAGTTCTTC.

V gene TRBV5-6 combines with J gene TRBJ2-2; the D gene is possibly TRBD1 (6 bases). Germline CDR1 SGHDT, CDR2 YYEEEE. The germline V and J ends were trimmed by 3 bases and 1 base, with 10 bases remaining between them. The CDR3 runs to 15 residues. CDR3 coding DNA: TGTGCCAGCAGCTACGGGACACAGAACACCGGGGAGCTGTTTTTT. It specifies CASSYGTQNTGELFF.

The rearrangement links TRBV7-2 to TRBJ2-7; 9 bases are a match to TRBD2. Trimming cost V 3 bases and J 2 bases; bases outside gene matches: 5. In germline, CDR1 is SGHTA, CDR2 FQGNSA. This CDR3 region has 15 residues. The CDR3 is CASSFRREGPYEQYF. DNA for the CDR3: TGTGCCAGCAGCTTTAGGCGGGAGGGCCCCTACGAGCAGTACTTC.

The chain recombines TRBV5-1 with TRBJ1-2; TRBD1 agrees at 7 bases. Germline CDR1 SGHRS, CDR2 YFSETQ. Losses at the gene ends were 5 bases for V and 2 bases for J; bases not matched to a gene: 6. The CDR3 loop spans 14 amino acids. CDR3 DNA: TGCGCCAGCAGTCGCCCGACAGGGAACTATGGCTACACCTTC. Its protein product is CASSRPTGNYGYTF.

The chain employs TRBV4-3 and TRBJ1-2; TRBD1 matches 7 bases. The trim removed 1 base at V and 4 bases at J, leaving 9 bases unmatched. The V gene's germline CDR1 is LGHNA and CDR2 YSLEER. The CDR3 is 16 residues long. CDR3 nucleotide sequence: TGCGCCAGCAGCCAAGCGAACACGGGACAGATCTATGGCTACACCTTC. Amino acids: CASSQANTGQIYGYTF.

The chain is built from TRBV25-1 and TRBJ2-7; D call uncertain. The V and J ends lost 6 bases and 3 bases respectively, with 9 bases between them. The CDR3 has 12 amino acids. Germline V lookup: CDR1 MGHDK, CDR2 SYGVNS. The CDR3, as DNA: TGTGCCAGCAGCAATCAGGTCTACGAGCAGTACTTC. Protein: CASSNQVYEQYF.

The genes are TRBV27 and TRBJ2-5; 11 nucleotides match TRBD2. With V trimmed by 9 bases and J by 1 base, 31 bases remained unmatched. There are 23 residues in the CDR3. Germline CDR1 is MNHEY and CDR2 is SMNVEV (reference sequence). The CDR3 coding sequence is TGTGCCAGGCGACACCCTGTCGGCCGGCTAGCGGGAGGTGTGGGGGGACCCCAAGAGACCCAGTACTTC. This translates into CARRHPVGRLAGGVGGPQETQYF.

This clone was observed a single time. CDR3 bases: TGTGCCAGCAGCTTAGGCCCCAGCGGTTCAGATACGCAGTATTTT. This codes for CASSLGPSGSDTQYF. This rearrangement joins TRBV7-7 to TRBJ2-3; weak D call: TRBD2 (5 bases). The CDR3 has 15 amino acids. V lost 1 base to trimming and J lost 4 bases, with 12 bases between them. Looked up from germline, CDR1 is SSHAT and CDR2 is FNYEAQ (reference sequence). Using reference TRBV7-7 and TRBJ2-3 for the parts outside the CDR3, the full variable domain is GAGVSQSPRYKVTKRGQDVTLRCDPISSHATLYWYQQALGQGPEFLTYFNYEAQPDKSGLPSDRFSAERPEGSISTLTIQRTEQRDSAMYRCASSLGPSGSDTQYFGPGTRLTVL.

This chain connects TRBV27 to TRBJ2-7; TRBD2 is a possible D gene (6 bases). The germline V gene encodes CDR1 MNHEY and CDR2 SMNVEV (reference sequence). The CDR3 spans 12 residues. V lost 6 bases and J lost 5, with 11 bases in between. In nucleotides, the CDR3 is TGTGCCAGCAGACCAGGAGGGCACGAGCAGTACTTC. It translates to CASRPGGHEQYF.

V gene TRBV28 combines with J gene TRBJ2-2; 9 nucleotides align to TRBD2. From germline, CDR1 is MDHEN and CDR2 SYDVKM. The CDR3 runs 14 residues. V dropped 2 bases and J dropped 9; count of bases not matched to a gene: 4. CDR3 sequence: CASSLDSGSRELFF. In DNA form, the CDR3 reads TGTGCCAGCAGTTTAGATAGCGGGAGCAGGGAGCTGTTTTTT.